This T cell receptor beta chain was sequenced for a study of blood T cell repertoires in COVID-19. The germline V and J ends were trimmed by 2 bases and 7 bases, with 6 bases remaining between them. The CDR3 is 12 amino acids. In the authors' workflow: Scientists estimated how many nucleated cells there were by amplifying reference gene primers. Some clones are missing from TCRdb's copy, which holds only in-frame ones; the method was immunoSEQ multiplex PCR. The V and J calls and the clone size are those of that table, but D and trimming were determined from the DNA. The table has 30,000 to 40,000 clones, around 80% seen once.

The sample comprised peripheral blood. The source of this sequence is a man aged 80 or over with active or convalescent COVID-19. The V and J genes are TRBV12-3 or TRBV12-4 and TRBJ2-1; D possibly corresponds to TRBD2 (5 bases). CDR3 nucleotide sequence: TGTGCCAGCAGTTTATGGGAGAATGAGCAGTTCTTC. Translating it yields CASSLWENEQFF.